The 18 T cell receptor beta chains in this list originate from one sample, sequenced in a study of blood T cells in healthy people across ages. For the second PCR, which ran for about 6 to 11 cycles, a sample-barcoded 5' primer and a J-beta primer mix were used. TCRdb recomputed calls from the 5' RACE reads with MiXCR, one row per CDR3 protein. This sample has about 690,000 distinct CDR3 sequences, with about 43% found just once. Source material: blood. These receptors originate from an elderly man in good health.

The table lists this clonotype with many counts. The rearrangement links TRBV29-1 to TRBJ2-3; D not resolved. CDR3 length: 15 residues. Per germline, CDR1 SQVTM and CDR2 ANQGSEA. V was clipped by 4 bases and J by 0 bases, with 14 bases between them. CDR3 nucleotides: TGCAGCGTTGTGTTTATGCAACCTAGCACAGATACGCAGTATTTT. Translating gives CSVVFMQPSTDTQYF.

The CDR3 region has the DNA TGCAGTGCTCCTTCCTCTAGGGCCTTTGGGCCCCAGCATTTT. Its protein is CSAPSSRAFGPQHF. The rearrangement uses TRBV20-1 and TRBJ1-5; D call uncertain. Germline loops: CDR1 DFQATT, CDR2 SNEGSKA (reference sequence). This CDR3 is built from 14 residues. Trimming shortened V by 5 bases and J by 9 bases, and 20 bases separated the two germline ends.

This clonotype showed up just once. CDR3 amino acids: CASTGQPAKSNYGYTF. DNA for the CDR3: TGTGCCAGCACCGGACAGCCAGCCAAGTCTAACTATGGCTACACCTTC. This chain links TRBV9 with TRBJ1-2, with D perhaps TRBD1 (6 bases). CDR3 size: 16 residues. Germline lookup yields CDR1 SGDLS and CDR2 YYNGEE. The V end was cut by 6 bases, the J end by 0 bases, with 18 bases between.

This clonotype was counted at least ten times. The CDR3 sequence: CASSQDRLAKNIQYF. For the CDR3, the DNA is TGCGCCAGCAGCCAAGACAGGCTAGCCAAAAACATTCAGTACTTC. The rearrangement links TRBV4-3 to TRBJ2-4; D gene ambiguous. V shed 0 bases and J shed 0 bases, with 6 bases lying between them. The CDR3 length is 15 residues. Germline V gene sequence: CDR1 LGHNA, CDR2 YSLEER.

This clonotype was observed a handful of times. The chain combines TRBV3-1 with TRBJ2-3; no reliable D call. Trimming removed 5 bases at V and 0 bases at J, with 6 bases between. The CDR3 sequence is 13 residues long. Germline V gives CDR1 LGHDT, CDR2 YNNKEL (reference sequence). The CDR3 here is CASSVHSTDTQYF. In DNA, the CDR3 is TGTGCCAGCAGCGTCCACAGCACAGATACGCAGTATTTT.

This clonotype was picked up a small number of times. The chain joins TRBV27 to TRBJ2-1; a weak D match, TRBD1 (8 bases). Between the trimmed V and J ends, which lost 5 bases and 9 bases, there was a span of 23 bases. The germline CDR1 and CDR2 sequences are MNHEY and SMNVEV (reference sequence). The CDR3 is 16 amino acids. Here the CDR3 reads CASSPGQGAGQSEQFF. In nucleotides, the CDR3 is TGTGCCAGCAGTCCCGGACAGGGAGCGGGGCAAAGTGAGCAGTTCTTC.

In regard to this clonotype: This may come from a read error, since a much larger clone is one base off. This rearrangement joins TRBV11-2 to TRBJ2-1; D remains ambiguous. The CDR3 covers 15 residues. The germline V gene has CDR1 SGHAT and CDR2 FQNNGV. V lost 3 bases and J lost 7, with 16 bases in between. The DNA for the CDR3 is TGTGCCAGCAGCTTCTCCACCGTAAGGTGGAATGAGCAGTTCTTC. Residues: CASSFSTVRWNEQFF.

The chain uses TRBV9 and TRBJ1-5; D possibly corresponds to TRBD1 (5 bases). CDR1 and CDR2 (germline): SGDLS, YYNGEE. V was cut by 3 bases and J by 7 bases, with 17 bases left in between. There are 15 residues in the CDR3. CDR3 protein: CASSGRGRASQPQHF. The DNA for the CDR3 is TGTGCCAGCAGCGGTAGGGGACGCGCGTCCCAGCCCCAGCATTTT. The whole variable domain, remainder taken from reference TRBV9 and TRBJ1-5, is DSGVTQTPKHLITATGQRVTLRCSPRSGDLSVYWYQQSLDQGLQFLIQYYNGEERAKGNILERFSAQQFPDLHSELNLSSLELGDSALYFCASSGRGRASQPQHFGDGTRLSIL.

The CDR3 DNA reads TGTGCCAGCAGCAGACAGGGGGCAGTTGGTGAAGCTTTCTTT. It specifies CASSRQGAVGEAFF. The V call is TRBV27, the J call TRBJ1-1; 10 bases are shared with TRBD1. Looked up from germline, CDR1 is MNHEY and CDR2 is SMNVEV (reference sequence). The CDR3 contains 14 residues. V lost 6 bases to trimming and J lost 7 bases; unmatched junction nucleotides: 8.

J is TRBJ2-5 and V is TRBV5-1, with D maybe TRBD1 (5 bases). The ends were cut back, 5 bases at V and 11 bases at J, with 16 bases in the middle. Germline V gene sequence: CDR1 SGHRS, CDR2 YFSETQ. This CDR3 comprises 12 residues. CDR3 loop: CASSYTGTEQYF. DNA for the CDR3: TGCGCCAGCAGTTACACAGGTACTGAGCAGTACTTC.

The rearrangement uses TRBV11-1 and TRBJ2-3, with D possibly TRBD1 on 6 matching bases. The V end lost 4 bases, the J end lost 6 bases, and 14 bases lay between the germline ends. This CDR3 is 14 amino acids long. CDR1 and CDR2 from the germline V gene are SGHAT and FQDESV (reference sequence). CDR3 protein: CASSWDMVSDTQYF. DNA for the CDR3: TGTGCCAGCAGCTGGGACATGGTTTCTGATACGCAGTATTTT.

This clonotype occurred once. The rearrangement links TRBV2 to TRBJ2-3, with D perhaps matching TRBD2 (5 bases). The CDR3 contains 12 residues. V lost 6 bases and J 8 bases, leaving 12 bases between the germline ends. Germline CDR1 reads SNHLY; CDR2 reads FYNNEI. CDR3 protein: CASRLLETTQYF. The CDR3 region has the DNA TGTGCCAGCAGGCTACTAGAGACTACGCAGTATTTT.

The CDR3 loop reads CASSLEQGNEQFF. Written as DNA, the CDR3 is TGTGCCAGCAGTTTAGAACAGGGGAATGAGCAGTTCTTC. V usage is TRBV12-3 or TRBV12-4 and J usage is TRBJ2-1; 7 bases agree with TRBD1. V lost 1 base to trimming and J lost 7 bases; unmatched junction nucleotides: 1. The CDR3 sequence is 13 residues long.

The chain is built from TRBV6-5 and TRBJ2-5, with a possible D match to TRBD2 (6 bases). Germline loops: CDR1 MNHEY, CDR2 SVGAGI. The V and J ends lost 4 bases and 3 bases respectively, with 12 bases between them. This CDR3 has 14 residues. In DNA, the CDR3 is TGTGCCAGCAGTTGGGACTCAACCGAAGAGACCCAGTACTTC. It is translated as CASSWDSTEETQYF.

The chain has TRBV18 and TRBJ1-1, with D unresolved. The CDR3 runs to 15 residues. CDR1 and CDR2 (germline): KGHSH, LQKENI. V lost 4 bases and J 0 bases, leaving 12 bases between the germline ends. The CDR3 reads CASSQSRVMNTEAFF. The CDR3 DNA reads as TGTGCCAGCTCACAATCGAGGGTCATGAACACTGAAGCTTTCTTT.

This clonotype has just one count. The rearrangement uses TRBV11-2 and TRBJ2-7; perhaps TRBD2 as D (6 bases). This CDR3 is built from 15 residues. V lost 8 bases and J 0 bases, leaving 17 bases between the germline ends. The V gene's germline CDR1 is SGHAT and CDR2 FQNNGV. The CDR3 is CASRLGRISSYEQYF. As DNA, the CDR3 is TGTGCCAGCCGACTAGGACGGATAAGCTCCTACGAGCAGTACTTC.

This clonotype occurred many times. The CDR3: CASSATPPGLATDTQYF. In nucleotides, the CDR3 is TGTGCCAGCAGTGCAACCCCTCCGGGACTAGCCACAGATACGCAGTATTTT. The chain employs TRBV6-2 or TRBV6-3 and TRBJ2-3; 9 bases align to TRBD2. The CDR3 covers 17 residues. From germline, CDR1 is MNHEY and CDR2 SVGEGT. The J segment lost 2 bases and the V segment lost 5 bases, leaving 11 bases of the junction unmatched.

The chain links TRBV7-3 to TRBJ2-1; 8 positions agree with TRBD1. Germline V gene data show CDR1 as SGHTA and CDR2 as FQGTGA. The CDR3 covers 15 residues. Germline trimming cut 2 bases from V and 2 bases from J; bases unmatched to any gene: 2. The CDR3, as DNA: TGTGCCAGCAGCTTACAGGGGGCTCCCTACAATGAGCAGTTCTTC. Residues: CASSLQGAPYNEQFF.